Included here is one TCR beta chain sequence, with context. Its target is not known. This record belongs to a study of cytomegalovirus exposure and HLA in healthy donors. Study-level background: Later, an analysis reported that the 130 or so validation repertoires had used the same platform as the 550 to 750 first-cohort repertoires.

Libraries were prepared by immunoSEQ multiplex PCR; TCRdb keeps only in-frame clonotypes and omits some of them. The data contain some 110,000 clones, 88% of them singletons. CDR1 is LNHNV, CDR2 YYDKDF, per germline (reference sequence). V lost 0 bases, J lost 4 bases, and 7 bases lay in between. The length of the CDR3 is 13 residues. Points from the study as a whole: There were some public TCRs occurring in many donors, but most TCR sequences were rare. Per published reports, the classifier diagnosed cytomegalovirus status with high specificity and sensitivity. The listing of about 150 TCR beta chains classed them as cytomegalovirus-associated.

The sequenced material came from PBMCs. This clonotype originated in a man younger than 35 in good health and CMV-seronegative. This chain links TRBV15 with TRBJ2-7; no clear D. As DNA, the CDR3 is TGTGCCACCAGCAGAGAACAGTTATACGAGCAGTACTTC. Translated: CATSREQLYEQYF.